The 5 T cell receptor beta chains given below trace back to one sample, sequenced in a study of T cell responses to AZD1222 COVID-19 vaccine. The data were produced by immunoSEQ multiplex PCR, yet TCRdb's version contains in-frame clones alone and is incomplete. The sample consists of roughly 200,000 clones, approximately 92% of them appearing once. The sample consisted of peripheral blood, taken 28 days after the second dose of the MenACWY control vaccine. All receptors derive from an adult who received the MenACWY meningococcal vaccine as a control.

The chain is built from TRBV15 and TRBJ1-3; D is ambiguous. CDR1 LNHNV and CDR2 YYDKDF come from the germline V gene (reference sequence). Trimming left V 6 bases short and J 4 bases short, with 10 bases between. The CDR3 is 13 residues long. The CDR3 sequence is CATRDSGGNTIYF. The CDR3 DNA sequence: TGTGCCACCAGGGATTCCGGGGGAAACACCATATATTTT.

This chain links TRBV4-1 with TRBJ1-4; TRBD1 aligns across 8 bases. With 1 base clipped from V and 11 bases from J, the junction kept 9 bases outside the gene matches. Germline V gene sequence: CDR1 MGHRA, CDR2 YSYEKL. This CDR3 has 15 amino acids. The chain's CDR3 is CASSQGGQGAEKLFF. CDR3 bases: TGCGCCAGCAGCCAAGGGGGCCAGGGGGCAGAGAAACTGTTTTTT.

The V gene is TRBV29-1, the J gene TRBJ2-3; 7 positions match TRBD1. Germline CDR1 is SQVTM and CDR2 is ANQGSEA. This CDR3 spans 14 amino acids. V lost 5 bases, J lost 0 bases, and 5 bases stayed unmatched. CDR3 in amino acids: CSVLRGSSTDTQYF. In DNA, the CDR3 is TGCAGCGTTCTCAGGGGGAGTAGCACAGATACGCAGTATTTT.

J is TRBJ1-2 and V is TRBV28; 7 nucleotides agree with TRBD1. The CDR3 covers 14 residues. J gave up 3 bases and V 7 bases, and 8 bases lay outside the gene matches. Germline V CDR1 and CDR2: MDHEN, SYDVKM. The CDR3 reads CASIPGGDYYGYTF. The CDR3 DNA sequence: TGTGCCAGCATCCCAGGGGGGGATTACTATGGCTACACCTTC.

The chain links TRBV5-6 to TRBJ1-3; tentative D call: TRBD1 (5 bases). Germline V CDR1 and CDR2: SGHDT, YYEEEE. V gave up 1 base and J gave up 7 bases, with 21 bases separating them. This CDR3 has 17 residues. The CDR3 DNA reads TGTGCCAGCAGCTTGTTGTTCTCAGGGCGAGGTTTCAACACCATATATTTT. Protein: CASSLLFSGRGFNTIYF.